This paragraph reports one T cell receptor beta chain. This clonotype has only a few counts. The clone's antigen remains unknown. Within one base of it there is no much larger clone, and no base qualities were kept. The data were taken from a study of T-cell memory formation after mild COVID-19 (dated by TCRdb to 2020 to 2022). Looking at the study overall: Most TCR sequence clusters were specific to one of the two donors. The cohort comprised two young, previously healthy adult volunteers, one female and one male. In two donors, T-cell clones that expanded and contracted after mild COVID-19 were tracked by sequencing TCRalpha and TCRbeta repertoires over time.

Trimming takes 7 bases off V and 4 bases off J; junction bases not matched to a gene: 14. CDR1 and CDR2, per the germline V gene, are SQVTM and ANQGSEA. The CDR3 measures 15 amino acids from cysteine to phenylalanine. Left in the record is the CDR3 DNA by itself, 45 bases read in frame from the first base. What the study reported, not specific to this receptor: Contracting CD4+ clones were found mainly in CM and EM memory subsets, while CD8+ clones were enriched in EMRA. Whether the second-wave clones peaking on day 37 were SARS-CoV-2 specific was not confirmed. Some responding clones were detected in pre-infection memory, suggesting pre-existing cross-reactive memory T cells joined the SARS-CoV-2 response. From day 15 to 85, contracting clones showed balanced CD4/CD8 phenotypes, whereas a second wave of clones that expanded from day 15 to 37 leaned towards CD4+. Only two mild cases were covered in the study, and larger cohorts including severe cases with pre-infection samples were considered necessary.

Sequenced using an Illumina NovaSeq 6000. cDNA libraries for TCRalpha and TCRbeta were prepared by 5'RACE using constant-segment primers, with sample barcodes and unique molecular identifiers added. Trizol reagent was used to extract RNA from every sample. Amplification of the libraries took two PCR steps, and the second step added a second sample barcode plus Illumina TruSeq adapters. Sequencing of libraries was performed on an Illumina NovaSeq with 2 x 150 bp paired-end reads. The study's processing was this. Reads were demultiplexed and collapsed into UMI-guided consensus sequences with migec v1.2.7. With mixcr v2.1.11, UMI consensuses were aligned to TRA and TRB V and J templates and assembled into clonotypes. A clonotype was counted as expanded or contracted only when both edgeR and NoisET called the clonotype significant, with the noise models trained on biological replicates. edgeR calls used a false discovery rate-adjusted p below 0.01 and a log2 fold-change threshold of 1. PCA with hierarchical clustering of max-normalized trajectories of the 1000 most abundant clonotypes was used as exploratory dynamics analysis. Separately sequenced CD4+ and CD8+ repertoires were used to assign the CD4 or CD8 phenotype of responding clones. TCRdb reworked the public reads: Q25 trimming with fastp, MiXCR clone assembly, productive beta chains retained. Each CDR3 protein appears once, grouped with its most common genes and DNA. The V and J calls reflect TCRdb's pipeline rather than the authors' work. The sample has some 300,000 distinct CDR3 sequences on record, 20% to 25% of them singletons. The ten largest account for around 23% of the sample.

Ficoll-Paque density gradient centrifugation was used to isolate PBMCs. The clonotype originates from a man younger than 35 who had mild COVID-19 (a few samples of this study predate the infection). The sample titles of this study are shuffled in the database, so cell type and time point are left out; the donor was told from shared clones. Recombination connected TRBV29-1 to TRBJ2-7, with 9 middle bases fitting TRBD2. The sequencing sample was made of PBMCs or a T cell subset sorted from them (not recorded which). The DNA sequence reads TGCAGCGCCCTGGAAGGGCTAGCGGGGTTTTACGAGCAGTACTTC. It specifies CSALEGLAGFYEQYF.